The 20 T cell receptor beta chains listed next were all sequenced from one sample in a study of identifying expanded T cells in peripheral blood (dated by TCRdb to the late 2010s). Libraries were built with the immunoSEQ multiplex PCR assay. TCRdb carries this immuneACCESS record with in-frame sequences only. Its versions omit some clonotypes, under half of them owing to an unresolved V gene in the studies checked, with the rest unexplained. In all, the sample holds nearly 60,000 clones, and about nine tenths of those were seen once. The ten largest make up roughly 3.5% of the sample. Source material: blood. The receptors originated from a person between 18 and 69 years old in good health.

The V call is TRBV7-9, the J call TRBJ2-5; TRBD2 agrees at 11 bases. V shed 7 bases, J shed 3 bases, and the junction held 7 bases outside the gene matches. This CDR3 spans 15 amino acids. Germline V CDR1 and CDR2: SEHNR, FQNEAQ (reference sequence). The CDR3: CASTRGLAVKETQYF. In DNA form, the CDR3 reads TGTGCCAGCACCAGGGGACTAGCGGTTAAAGAGACCCAGTACTTC.

The chain employs TRBV7-2 and TRBJ1-2; D is undetermined. Trimming pared 1 base from V and 2 bases from J, leaving 11 bases between. Per the germline V gene, CDR1 is SGHTA and CDR2 is FQGNSA. The CDR3 runs to 15 residues. The CDR3 sequence: CASSLESNQNYGYTF. The CDR3 DNA sequence: TGTGCCAGCAGCTTAGAGAGTAACCAAAACTATGGCTACACCTTC.

The V call is TRBV27, the J call TRBJ2-2; 11 nucleotides align to TRBD2. CDR1 MNHEY and CDR2 SMNVEV come from the germline V gene (reference sequence). V dropped 5 bases and J dropped 8; count of bases not matched to a gene: 7. This CDR3 comprises 15 residues. DNA for the CDR3: TGTGCCAGCAGTCCCGGGGCTAGCGGGAGGGGGGAGCTGTTTTTT. Translation gives CASSPGASGRGELFF.

The chain uses TRBV5-8 and TRBJ2-1, with D uncertain. Germline CDR1 is SGHTS and CDR2 is YDEGEE. The CDR3 is 14 amino acids. The V end lost 1 base, the J end lost 1 base, and 6 bases lay between the germline ends. The CDR3: CASSLMASYNEQFF. CDR3 DNA: TGTGCCAGCAGCTTGATGGCGTCCTACAATGAGCAGTTCTTC.

The chain employs TRBV5-5 and TRBJ2-7; TRBD1 or TRBD2 may be the D gene (5 bases each). The germline gives CDR1 SGHKS, CDR2 YYEKEE (reference sequence). The length of the CDR3 is 13 residues. Trimming took off 4 bases at V and 4 bases at J, with 12 bases between the two ends. This CDR3 is CASSIPGPYEQYF. CDR3 sequence (DNA): TGTGCCAGCAGCATACCGGGACCTTACGAGCAGTACTTC.

CDR3 loop: CASREQGAGVYEQYF. CDR3 DNA sequence: TGTGCCAGCAGAGAACAGGGGGCTGGGGTCTACGAGCAGTACTTC. J is TRBJ2-7 and V is TRBV13; the match to TRBD1 covers 9 bases. The CDR3 is made up of 15 amino acids. Germline lookup yields CDR1 PRHDT and CDR2 FYEKMQ (reference sequence). Losses at the gene ends were 6 bases for V and 3 bases for J; bases not matched to a gene: 9. Based on the CDR3 plus reference TRBV13 and TRBJ2-7, the full variable domain is AAGVIQSPRHLIKEKRETATLKCYPIPRHDTVYWYQQGPGQDPQFLISFYEKMQSDKGSIPDRFSAQQFSDYHSELNMSSLELGDSALYFCASREQGAGVYEQYFGPGTRLTVT.

The V gene is TRBV19, the J gene TRBJ2-2, with TRBD2 matching 9 bases. This CDR3 is 15 amino acids long. J gave up 0 bases and V 8 bases, and 4 bases lay outside the gene matches. Germline lookup yields CDR1 LNHDA and CDR2 SQIVND (reference sequence). CDR3 nucleotide sequence: TGTGCCAGTTCTCCTAGCGGGACGAACACCGGGGAGCTGTTTTTT. Protein sequence: CASSPSGTNTGELFF.

This clone was counted a single time. The chain combines TRBV21-1 with TRBJ2-5; TRBD1 is the table's D call, not checked against the DNA. TRBV21-1 is deemed a pseudogene. The CDR3 is 15 amino acids. CDR3 DNA: TGTGCCAGCAGCCTTGGGACAGGGGGTAAGGAGACCCAGTACTTC. This encodes CASSLGTGGKETQYF.

The chain couples TRBV6-1 to TRBJ2-5; D is unclear. The germline V gene encodes CDR1 MNHNS and CDR2 SASEGT. Trimming took off 1 base at V and 2 bases at J, with 8 bases between the two ends. CDR3 length: 14 residues. Here the CDR3 DNA reads TGTGCCAGCAGTGAAGGTCTCGGGCAAGAGACCCAGTACTTC. As protein: CASSEGLGQETQYF.

The chain links TRBV6-8 to TRBJ1-2, with TRBD1 as a possible D gene (5 bases). Deletions cut 4 bases from V and 5 bases from J, with 26 bases between. The CDR3 covers 18 residues. Germline values: CDR1 MNHGY, CDR2 SAAAGT. The CDR3 nucleotides read TGTGCCAGCAGTTTCGAAACACCCCCTTGTCAGGGACGTTATGGCTACACCTTC. It yields the protein CASSFETPPCQGRYGYTF.

The V call is TRBV10-3, the J call TRBJ1-2; tentatively, D is TRBD1 (5 bases). The CDR3 runs 13 residues. Germline V gene lookup returns CDR1 ENHRY and CDR2 SYGVKD. V dropped 8 bases and J dropped 0 bases, with 10 bases sitting between them. CDR3 sequence reads: CAILGGANYGYTF. As DNA, the CDR3 is TGTGCCATCCTGGGGGGAGCTAACTATGGCTACACCTTC.

CDR3 sequence: CASSLEASGSVDSPLHF. The CDR3 DNA sequence: TGTGCCAGCAGCTTAGAAGCGTCAGGGAGCGTGGATTCACCCCTCCACTTT. The rearrangement links TRBV7-2 to TRBJ1-6; the D gene is possibly TRBD1 (5 bases). The CDR3 is 17 residues long. The germline V gene has CDR1 SGHTA and CDR2 FQGNSA. The V end was cut by 1 base, the J end by 8 bases, with 18 bases between.

V usage is TRBV5-1 and J usage is TRBJ2-7, with D possibly being TRBD1 (5 bases). Germline CDR1 is SGHRS and CDR2 is YFSETQ. The CDR3 spans 13 residues. Trimming took 4 bases from V and 1 from J, leaving 9 bases between them. The CDR3 DNA follows: TGCGCCAGCAGCAAAACAGGTTCCTACGAGCAGTACTTC. Translating gives CASSKTGSYEQYF.

CDR3 residues: CASSLWTGDTIYF. The CDR3 nucleotides read TGCGCCAGCAGCTTATGGACAGGGGACACCATATATTTT. The chain uses TRBV5-1 and TRBJ1-3; 9 nucleotides line up with TRBD1. Looked up from germline, CDR1 is SGHRS and CDR2 is YFSETQ. CDR3 size: 13 residues. V dropped 2 bases and J dropped 8; count of bases not matched to a gene: 2.

The chain uses TRBV2 and TRBJ2-5; D gene uncertain. Germline V gene lookup returns CDR1 SNHLY and CDR2 FYNNEI. This CDR3 spans 14 amino acids. Trimming took off 3 bases at V and 0 bases at J, with 8 bases between the two ends. The CDR3 DNA follows: TGTGCCAGCAGTGACCCTGCAGACCAAGAGACCCAGTACTTC. Translation gives CASSDPADQETQYF.

In this sample, this clone turned up once. The chain couples TRBV7-2 to TRBJ1-5; 7 bases match TRBD1. The CDR3 has 16 amino acids. Germline CDR1 SGHTA, CDR2 FQGNSA. The ends lost 2 bases at V and 0 bases at J; junction bases unmatched: 4. The DNA of the CDR3 is TGTGCCAGCAGCTTAAGGGGGACAGCTAGCAATCAGCCCCAGCATTTT. It yields the protein CASSLRGTASNQPQHF.

The chain recombines TRBV11-3 with TRBJ2-7, with D maybe TRBD2 (6 bases). The CDR3 is made up of 16 amino acids. The germline CDR1 and CDR2 sequences are SGHNT and YENEEA. With 5 bases removed from V and 3 bases from J, the gap between germline ends came to 20 bases. CDR3 loop: CASSLLRLVSRYEQYF. The CDR3 DNA reads TGTGCCAGCAGCCTCCTGAGACTAGTTTCCCGCTACGAGCAGTACTTC.

The V gene is TRBV7-2, the J gene TRBJ1-1; 8 nucleotides line up with TRBD1. Germline V gene data show CDR1 as SGHTA and CDR2 as FQGNSA. With 3 bases clipped from V and 11 bases from J, the junction kept 11 bases outside the gene matches. The length of the CDR3 is 14 residues. The CDR3 loop is CASSFGQGTTGAFF. CDR3 coding DNA: TGTGCCAGCAGCTTTGGACAGGGAACGACGGGGGCTTTCTTT.

The gene calls are TRBV7-8 and TRBJ2-2; D gene unclear. Germline V gives CDR1 SGHVS, CDR2 FQNEAQ. V lost 0 bases to trimming and J lost 9 bases, with 14 bases between them. The CDR3 is made up of 15 amino acids. CDR3 coding DNA: TGTGCCAGCAGCTTAGCCTCAGGTCTTGTCCGGGAGCTGTTTTTT. This encodes CASSLASGLVRELFF. Full variable domain (rest looked up from reference TRBV7-8 and TRBJ2-2): GAGVSQSPRYKVAKRGQDVALRCDPISGHVSLFWYQQALGQGPEFLTYFQNEAQLDKSGLPSDRFFAERPEGSVSTLKIQRTQQEDSAVYLCASSLASGLVRELFFGEGSRLTVL.

For this clone: At one end, the junction sequence differs from germline, possibly due to a read error. The chain is built from TRBV28 and TRBJ2-4, with D uncertain. The V gene's germline CDR1 is MDHEN and CDR2 SYDVKM. The CDR3 is 11 amino acids. In DNA form, the CDR3 reads TGTGCCAGCAGTTTCAAAAGCATTCAGTACTTC. This encodes CASSFKSIQYF.